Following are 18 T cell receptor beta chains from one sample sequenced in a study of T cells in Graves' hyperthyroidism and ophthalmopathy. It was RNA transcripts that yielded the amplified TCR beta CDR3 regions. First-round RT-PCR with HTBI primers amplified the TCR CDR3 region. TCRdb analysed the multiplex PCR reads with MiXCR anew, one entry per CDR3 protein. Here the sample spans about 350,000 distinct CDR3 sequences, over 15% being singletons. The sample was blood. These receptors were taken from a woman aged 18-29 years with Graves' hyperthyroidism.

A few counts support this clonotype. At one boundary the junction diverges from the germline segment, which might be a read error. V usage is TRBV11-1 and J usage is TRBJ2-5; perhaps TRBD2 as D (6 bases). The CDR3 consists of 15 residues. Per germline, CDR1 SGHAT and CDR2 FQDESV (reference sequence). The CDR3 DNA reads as TGTGCCAGCAGCTCCAGGGACTCCGACCAAGAGACCAAGTACTTC. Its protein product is CASSSRDSDQETKYF.

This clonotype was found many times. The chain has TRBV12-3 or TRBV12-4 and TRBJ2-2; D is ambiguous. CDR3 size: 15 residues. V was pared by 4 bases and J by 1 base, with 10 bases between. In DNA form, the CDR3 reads TGTGCCAGCAGTTGGGCTGGCTTGAACACCGGGGAGCTGTTTTTT. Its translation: CASSWAGLNTGELFF.

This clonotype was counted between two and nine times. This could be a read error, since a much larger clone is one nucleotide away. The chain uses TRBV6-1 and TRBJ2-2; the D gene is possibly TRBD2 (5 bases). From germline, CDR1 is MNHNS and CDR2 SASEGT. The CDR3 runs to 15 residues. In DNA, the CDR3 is TGTGCCAGCAGTGAATTCGTTTTGAACACCGGGGAGCTGTGTTTT. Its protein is CASSEFVLNTGELCF.

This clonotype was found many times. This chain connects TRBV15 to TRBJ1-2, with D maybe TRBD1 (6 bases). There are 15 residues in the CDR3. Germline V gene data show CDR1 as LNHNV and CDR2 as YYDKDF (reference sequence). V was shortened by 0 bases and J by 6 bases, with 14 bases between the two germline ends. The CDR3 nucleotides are TGTGCCACCAGCAGAGATCGGGGGGCCTTCGATGGCTACACCTTC. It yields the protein CATSRDRGAFDGYTF.

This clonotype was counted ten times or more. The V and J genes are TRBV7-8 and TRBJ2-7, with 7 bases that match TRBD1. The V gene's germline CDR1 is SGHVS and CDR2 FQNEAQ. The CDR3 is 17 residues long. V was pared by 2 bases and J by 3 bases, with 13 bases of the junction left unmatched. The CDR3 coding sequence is TGTGCCAGCAGCTTAAAAGGTCCCCGGCAGGGGGTCTACGAGCAGTACTTC. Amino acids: CASSLKGPRQGVYEQYF.

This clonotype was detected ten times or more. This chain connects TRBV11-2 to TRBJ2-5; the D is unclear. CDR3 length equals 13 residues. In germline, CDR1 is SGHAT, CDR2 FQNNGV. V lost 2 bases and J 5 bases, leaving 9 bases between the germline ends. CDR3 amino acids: CASSLSARETQYF. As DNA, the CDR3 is TGTGCCAGCAGCTTAAGTGCGCGTGAGACCCAGTACTTC.

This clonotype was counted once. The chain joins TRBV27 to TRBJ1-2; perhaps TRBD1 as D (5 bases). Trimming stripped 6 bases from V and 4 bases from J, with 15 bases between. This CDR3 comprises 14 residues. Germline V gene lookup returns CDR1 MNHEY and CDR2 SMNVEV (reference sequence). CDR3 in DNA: TGTGCCAGCAGCATGGCCCCGGGGCTCTATGGCTACACCTTC. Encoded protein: CASSMAPGLYGYTF.

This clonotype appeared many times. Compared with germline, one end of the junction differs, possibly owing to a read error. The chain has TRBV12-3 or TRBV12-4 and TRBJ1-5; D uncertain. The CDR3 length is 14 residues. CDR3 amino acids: CAGSLYKGYQPQHF. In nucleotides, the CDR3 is TGTGCCGGCAGTTTATATAAGGGCTACCAGCCCCAGCATTTT.

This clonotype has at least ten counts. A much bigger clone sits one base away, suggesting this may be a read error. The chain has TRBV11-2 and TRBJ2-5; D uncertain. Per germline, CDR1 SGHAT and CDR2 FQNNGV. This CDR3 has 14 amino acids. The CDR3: CVSSFRIFQETQYF. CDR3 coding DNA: TGTGTCAGCAGCTTCCGGATATTCCAAGAGACCCAGTACTTC.

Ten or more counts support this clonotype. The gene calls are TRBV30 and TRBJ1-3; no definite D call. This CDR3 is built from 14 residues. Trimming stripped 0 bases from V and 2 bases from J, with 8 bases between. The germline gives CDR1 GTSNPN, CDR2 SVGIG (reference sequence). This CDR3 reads CAWSVLLTGNTIYF. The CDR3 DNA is TGTGCCTGGAGTGTACTCCTGACTGGAAACACCATATATTTT.

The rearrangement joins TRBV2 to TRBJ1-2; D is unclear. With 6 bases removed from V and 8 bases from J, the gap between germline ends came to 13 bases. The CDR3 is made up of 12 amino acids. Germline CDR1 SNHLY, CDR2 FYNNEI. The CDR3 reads CASRRPSGGYTF. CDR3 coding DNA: TGTGCCAGCAGGCGCCCCTCCGGGGGCTACACCTTC.

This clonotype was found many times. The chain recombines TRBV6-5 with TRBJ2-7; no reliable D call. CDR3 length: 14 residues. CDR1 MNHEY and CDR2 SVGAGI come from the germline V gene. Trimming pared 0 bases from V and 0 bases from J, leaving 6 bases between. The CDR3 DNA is TGTGCCAGCAGTTACTCGCCCAACTCCTACGAGCAGTACTTC. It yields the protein CASSYSPNSYEQYF.

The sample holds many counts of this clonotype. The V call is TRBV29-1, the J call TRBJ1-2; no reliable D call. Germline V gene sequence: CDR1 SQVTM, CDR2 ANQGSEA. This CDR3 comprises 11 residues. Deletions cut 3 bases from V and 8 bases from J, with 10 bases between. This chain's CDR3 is CSVERAGGYTF. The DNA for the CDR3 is TGCAGCGTTGAGCGGGCGGGAGGCTACACCTTC. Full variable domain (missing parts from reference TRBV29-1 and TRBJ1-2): SAVISQKPSRDICQRGTSLTIQCQVDSQVTMMFWYRQQPGQSLTLIATANQGSEATYESGFVIDKFPISRPNLTFSTLTVSNMSPEDSSIYLCSVERAGGYTFGSGTRLTVV.

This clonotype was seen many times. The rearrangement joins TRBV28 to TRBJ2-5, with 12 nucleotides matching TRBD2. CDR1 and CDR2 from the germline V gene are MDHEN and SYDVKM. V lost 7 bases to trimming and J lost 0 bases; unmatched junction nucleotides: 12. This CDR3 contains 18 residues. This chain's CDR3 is CASTPVPTSGGYQETQYF. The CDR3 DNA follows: TGTGCCAGCACTCCCGTCCCGACTAGCGGGGGATACCAAGAGACCCAGTACTTC.

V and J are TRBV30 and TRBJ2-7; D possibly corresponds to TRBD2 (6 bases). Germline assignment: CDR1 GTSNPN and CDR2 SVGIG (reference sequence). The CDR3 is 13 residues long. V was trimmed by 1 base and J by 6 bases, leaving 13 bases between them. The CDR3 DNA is TGTGCCTGGAGTGGGTCCGGGACTCGCGAGCAGTACTTC. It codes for CAWSGSGTREQYF.

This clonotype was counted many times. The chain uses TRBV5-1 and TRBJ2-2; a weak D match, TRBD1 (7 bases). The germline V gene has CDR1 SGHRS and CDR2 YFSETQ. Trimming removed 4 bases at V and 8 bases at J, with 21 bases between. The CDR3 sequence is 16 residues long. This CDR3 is CASSRGTAFSTGELFF. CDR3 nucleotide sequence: TGCGCCAGCAGCCGCGGGACAGCCTTTTCTACTGGGGAGCTGTTTTTT.

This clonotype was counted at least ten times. This CDR3 is CASSEWVNTEAFF. Here the CDR3 DNA reads TGTGCCAGCAGTGAATGGGTCAACACTGAAGCTTTCTTT. The rearrangement links TRBV6-1 to TRBJ1-1, with D hard to call. Germline V gene sequence: CDR1 MNHNS, CDR2 SASEGT. The CDR3 covers 13 residues. Deletions cut 2 bases from V and 2 bases from J, with 6 bases between.

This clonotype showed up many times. This CDR3 is CSAPTGGSGNQPQHF. In nucleotides, the CDR3 is TGCAGTGCTCCGACAGGGGGCTCTGGCAATCAGCCCCAGCATTTT. The V and J genes are TRBV20-1 and TRBJ1-5; 10 nucleotides agree with TRBD1. In germline, CDR1 is DFQATT, CDR2 SNEGSKA (reference sequence). CDR3 length equals 15 residues. V shed 5 bases and J 2 bases; nucleotides not matched to a gene: 6.